Following are 27 T cell receptor beta chains from one sample sequenced in a study of T-cell reconstitution after alpha-beta-depleted transplantation in children. Preparation of the TCRbeta library used unique molecular identifiers. TCRdb reprocessed the PCR reads with MiXCR, giving one entry per CDR3 protein. The sample contains hundreds of thousands of distinct CDR3 sequences, over 9.5% of which appear only once. Specimen: PBMCs from the stem cell graft donor, collected from the stem cell graft. All receptors derive from a human donor who donated a stem cell graft to a child with acute myeloid leukemia.

The chain is built from TRBV27 and TRBJ1-1, with a possible D match to TRBD1 (5 bases). The CDR3 contains 16 residues. The germline V gene encodes CDR1 MNHEY and CDR2 SMNVEV (reference sequence). V was shortened by 2 bases and J by 0 bases, with 13 bases between the two germline ends. CDR3 in amino acids: CASSLRAGRVNTEAFF. For the CDR3, the DNA is TGTGCCAGCAGTTTAAGGGCAGGGCGGGTGAACACTGAAGCTTTCTTT.

This clonotype was seen ten or more times. The rearrangement uses TRBV6-6 and TRBJ2-1, with D possibly matching TRBD2 (6 bases). This CDR3 contains 13 residues. In germline, CDR1 is MNHNY, CDR2 SVGAGI (reference sequence). V lost 0 bases to trimming and J lost 10 bases, with 10 bases between them. CDR3 region: CASSYSNSGEQFF. CDR3 coding DNA: TGTGCCAGCAGTTACTCGAATAGCGGCGAGCAGTTCTTC.

This clonotype was counted many times. The chain recombines TRBV27 with TRBJ2-7; tentatively, D is TRBD1 (5 bases). Per the germline V gene, CDR1 is MNHEY and CDR2 is SMNVEV (reference sequence). V was shortened by 8 bases and J by 4 bases, with 15 bases between the two germline ends. The CDR3 has 13 residues. CDR3 nucleotide sequence: TGTGCCAGCGGGGCAGGTGGAGAATACGAGCAGTACTTC. This codes for CASGAGGEYEQYF.

This CDR3 is CASSRLSDGLWGSPLHF. The CDR3 DNA follows: TGTGCCAGCAGCCGGCTATCAGACGGGTTATGGGGATCACCCCTCCACTTT. The V and J genes are TRBV4-2 and TRBJ1-6; D not resolved. The CDR3 is made up of 17 amino acids. The germline V and J ends were trimmed by 4 bases and 10 bases, with 23 bases remaining between them. Germline loops: CDR1 LGHNA, CDR2 YNFKEQ.

The chain uses TRBV10-3 and TRBJ1-1; no clear D gene. The CDR3 length is 17 residues. CDR1 and CDR2 (germline): ENHRY, SYGVKD. V lost 1 base, J lost 2 bases, and 17 bases lay in between. The CDR3: CAISEFVGLGSNTEAFF. The CDR3 bases are TGTGCCATCAGTGAGTTTGTGGGTTTGGGCTCCAACACTGAAGCTTTCTTT.

The rearrangement links TRBV6-5 to TRBJ2-1; D remains unclear. Germline V lookup: CDR1 MNHEY, CDR2 SVGAGI. V was cut by 2 bases and J by 0 bases, with 8 bases left in between. The length of the CDR3 is 15 residues. The CDR3 loop is CASSYLKSSYNEQFF. CDR3 nucleotide sequence: TGTGCCAGCAGTTACCTGAAAAGCTCCTACAATGAGCAGTTCTTC.

The table lists this clonotype with many counts. The chain carries TRBV20-1 and TRBJ2-1, with 9 positions matching TRBD2. The germline gives CDR1 DFQATT, CDR2 SNEGSKA (reference sequence). The ends lost 0 bases at V and 8 bases at J; junction bases unmatched: 11. The length of the CDR3 is 16 residues. The CDR3 region is CSARDPSGRRSHEQFF. Written as DNA, the CDR3 is TGCAGTGCTAGAGATCCCAGCGGGAGGAGGTCCCATGAGCAGTTCTTC.

The genes are TRBV6-1 and TRBJ2-7, with D tentatively TRBD1 (5 bases). Germline-derived CDR1 and CDR2 are MNHNS and SASEGT. The V and J ends lost 6 bases and 1 base respectively, with 13 bases between them. CDR3 length equals 14 residues. CDR3: CASSPVTGSYEQYF. Written as DNA, the CDR3 is TGTGCCAGCAGCCCGGTTACAGGATCCTACGAGCAGTACTTC.

The V call is TRBV5-1, the J call TRBJ2-1; 9 positions agree with TRBD2. The CDR3 consists of 22 residues. CDR1 and CDR2 (germline): SGHRS, YFSETQ. The V gene end was trimmed by 1 base and the J gene end by 5 bases; junction bases not matched to a gene: 25. This CDR3 reads CASSLWRRSSGNRFPGDNEQFF. In DNA form, the CDR3 reads TGCGCCAGCAGCTTGTGGCGGAGGTCTAGCGGGAACCGGTTCCCTGGGGACAATGAGCAGTTCTTC.

The chain employs TRBV27 and TRBJ1-1, with unresolved D. Germline CDR1 reads MNHEY; CDR2 reads SMNVEV (reference sequence). The length of the CDR3 is 15 residues. With 0 bases removed from V and 1 base from J, the gap between germline ends came to 9 bases. The CDR3 DNA reads TGTGCCAGCAGTTTATCGTGGGCTCCGAACACTGAAGCTTTCTTT. It encodes CASSLSWAPNTEAFF.

In this sample, this clonotype turned up many times. This rearrangement joins TRBV4-2 to TRBJ2-7; 9 bases agree with TRBD2. The CDR3 length is 16 residues. Trimming took 1 base from V and 3 from J; bases not matched to a gene: 7. In germline, CDR1 is LGHNA, CDR2 YNFKEQ. CDR3 sequence: CASSQVAGGPGYEQYF. DNA for the CDR3: TGTGCCAGCAGCCAAGTGGCGGGAGGGCCTGGCTACGAGCAGTACTTC.

This clonotype was observed a handful of times. The V and J genes are TRBV6-2 or TRBV6-3 and TRBJ1-2; no reliable D call. The germline V gene has CDR1 MNHEY and CDR2 SVGEGT. Trimming left V 6 bases short and J 4 bases short, with 18 bases between. There are 15 residues in the CDR3. The CDR3 loop reads CASSSPDSAPYGYTF. The DNA for the CDR3 is TGTGCCAGCAGCTCCCCGGACTCAGCCCCCTATGGCTACACCTTC.

The V and J genes are TRBV7-2 and TRBJ2-1; the D gene is possibly TRBD2 (5 bases). The germline V gene encodes CDR1 SGHTA and CDR2 FQGNSA. Trimming took 6 bases from V and 5 from J, leaving 20 bases between them. This CDR3 comprises 16 residues. The chain's CDR3 is CASRPWKLAPDNEQFF. CDR3 sequence (DNA): TGTGCCAGCAGACCCTGGAAGCTAGCTCCCGACAATGAGCAGTTCTTC.

This clonotype has just one count. The chain recombines TRBV7-2 with TRBJ2-4; TRBD2 agrees at 8 bases. CDR1 is SGHTA, CDR2 FQGNSA, per germline. J was trimmed by 8 bases and V by 6 bases; bases with no gene match: 6. The CDR3 loop spans 13 amino acids. The CDR3, as DNA: TGTGCCAGCAGTCGGGAGGGCCGTGACATTCAGTACTTC. Translated: CASSREGRDIQYF.

The chain joins TRBV4-2 to TRBJ2-1; 10 bases fit TRBD2. CDR3 length: 16 residues. Germline V gene sequence: CDR1 LGHNA, CDR2 YNFKEQ. V dropped 4 bases and J dropped 3; count of bases not matched to a gene: 6. Written as DNA, the CDR3 is TGTGCCAGCAGCCTTCGGACTAGCGGAGACTACAATGAGCAGTTCTTC. This translates into CASSLRTSGDYNEQFF.

The gene calls are TRBV6-5 and TRBJ2-2; weak D call: TRBD1 (6 bases). This CDR3 contains 15 residues. Trimming stripped 2 bases from V and 2 bases from J, with 9 bases between. The germline gives CDR1 MNHEY, CDR2 SVGAGI. The CDR3: CASSYKQGNTGELFF. In nucleotides, the CDR3 is TGTGCCAGCAGTTACAAACAGGGAAACACCGGGGAGCTGTTTTTT.

The gene calls are TRBV29-1 and TRBJ2-7; D call uncertain. The V gene's germline CDR1 is SQVTM and CDR2 ANQGSEA. The V end was cut by 7 bases, the J end by 1 base, with 17 bases between. The CDR3 spans 14 residues. For the CDR3, the DNA is TGCAGCGCACGACTTGGCTTGCCGTCCTACGAGCAGTACTTC. This sequence encodes CSARLGLPSYEQYF.

The V call is TRBV25-1, the J call TRBJ2-3, with TRBD2 matching 10 bases. This CDR3 has 15 amino acids. CDR1 is MGHDK and CDR2 is SYGVNS in the germline V gene. Trimming took 3 bases from V and 3 from J; bases not matched to a gene: 3. The DNA for the CDR3 is TGTGCCAGCAGTGAGGTGGGACTAGCGACAGATACGCAGTATTTT. It translates to CASSEVGLATDTQYF.

The rearrangement uses TRBV28 and TRBJ2-5; 12 bases are shared with TRBD2. The CDR3 length is 16 residues. Trimming at V came to 6 bases and at J to 3 bases, leaving 8 bases not matched to a gene. CDR1 is MDHEN and CDR2 is SYDVKM in the germline V gene. The CDR3 DNA sequence: TGTGCCAGCAGACTAGGACTAGCGGGGACGAAAGAGACCCAGTACTTC. Translating gives CASRLGLAGTKETQYF. Complete variable domain (other parts from reference TRBV28 and TRBJ2-5): DVKVTQSSRYLVKRTGEKVFLECVQDMDHENMFWYRQDPGLGLRLIYFSYDVKMKEKGDIPEGYSVSREKKERFSLILESASTNQTSMYLCASRLGLAGTKETQYFGPGTRLLVL.

Only a few counts were recorded for this clonotype. The chain employs TRBV5-5 and TRBJ2-7; D not resolved. V was clipped by 6 bases and J by 6 bases, with 7 bases between them. The germline V gene encodes CDR1 SGHKS and CDR2 YYEKEE (reference sequence). The CDR3 totals 10 residues. CDR3 in amino acids: CASIRIEQYF. DNA for the CDR3: TGTGCCAGCATCAGGATCGAGCAGTACTTC.

This clonotype was detected only a few times. This sequence joins TRBV6-1 and TRBJ2-7; 8 positions match TRBD1. Germline V CDR1 and CDR2: MNHNS, SASEGT. The CDR3 runs to 13 residues. The trim removed 8 bases at V and 3 bases at J, leaving 6 bases unmatched. CDR3 in amino acids: CASGQGQFYEQYF. CDR3 bases: TGTGCCAGCGGACAGGGCCAATTCTACGAGCAGTACTTC.

This clonotype occurred many times. This rearrangement joins TRBV9 to TRBJ2-1; 13 bases align to TRBD2. Unmatched junction bases numbered 13, after V lost 4 bases and J lost 12 bases. This CDR3 has 16 amino acids. The germline gives CDR1 SGDLS, CDR2 YYNGEE. CDR3: CASSPRLAGGYIGQFF. DNA for the CDR3: TGTGCCAGCAGCCCCCGACTAGCGGGAGGTTACATTGGGCAGTTCTTC.

There are many counts of this clonotype. The J gene is TRBJ2-1, the V gene TRBV20-1, with 12 nucleotides matching TRBD2. There are 14 residues in the CDR3. Losses at the gene ends were 1 base for V and 10 bases for J; bases not matched to a gene: 5. Germline loops: CDR1 DFQATT, CDR2 SNEGSKA (reference sequence). The chain's CDR3 is CSARASGRAGEQFF. CDR3 nucleotide sequence: TGCAGTGCTAGAGCTAGCGGGAGGGCAGGCGAGCAGTTCTTC.

This clonotype was counted at least ten times. The chain links TRBV28 to TRBJ2-7, with 7 bases aligning to TRBD1. Germline loops: CDR1 MDHEN, CDR2 SYDVKM. The CDR3 loop spans 14 amino acids. J gave up 4 bases and V 5 bases, and 8 bases lay outside the gene matches. The DNA for the CDR3 is TGTGCCAGCAGTCCGACAGGGAAGTTTTACGAGCAGTACTTC. It yields the protein CASSPTGKFYEQYF.

This clonotype was seen at least ten times. CDR3 in DNA: TGTGCCAGCAGCTTAGCGATGGTCCCCTACGAGCAGTACTTC. This translates into CASSLAMVPYEQYF. The gene calls are TRBV7-2 and TRBJ2-7; unclear D gene. Trimming cost V 0 bases and J 2 bases, with 8 bases left between them. This CDR3 comprises 14 residues. Germline CDR1 SGHTA, CDR2 FQGNSA.

The V and J genes are TRBV4-2 and TRBJ2-1; no clear D. V lost 2 bases to trimming and J lost 7 bases, with 15 bases between them. Germline CDR1 reads LGHNA; CDR2 reads YNFKEQ. This CDR3 contains 15 residues. CDR3 bases: TGTGCCAGCAGCCAACGCCACTTTACTGCAAATGAGCAGTTCTTC. The encoded protein is CASSQRHFTANEQFF.

This clonotype has more than one count but fewer than ten. The chain has TRBV15 and TRBJ2-3; 7 bases agree with TRBD1. J gave up 2 bases and V 6 bases, and 5 bases lay outside the gene matches. The V gene's germline CDR1 is LNHNV and CDR2 YYDKDF (reference sequence). The CDR3 consists of 14 residues. This CDR3 reads CATREQGSTDTQYF. DNA of the CDR3: TGTGCCACCAGAGAACAGGGGTCCACAGATACGCAGTATTTT.